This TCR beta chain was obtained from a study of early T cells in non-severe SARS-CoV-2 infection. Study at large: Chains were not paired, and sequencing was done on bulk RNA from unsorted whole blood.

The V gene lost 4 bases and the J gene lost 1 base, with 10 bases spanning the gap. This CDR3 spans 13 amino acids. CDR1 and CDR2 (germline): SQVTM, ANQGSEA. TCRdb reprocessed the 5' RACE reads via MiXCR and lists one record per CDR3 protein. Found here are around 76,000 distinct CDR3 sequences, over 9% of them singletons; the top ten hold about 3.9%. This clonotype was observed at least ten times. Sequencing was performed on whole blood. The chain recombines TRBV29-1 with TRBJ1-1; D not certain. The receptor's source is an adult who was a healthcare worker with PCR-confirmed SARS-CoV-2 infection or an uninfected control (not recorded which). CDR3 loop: CSVVRTTNTEAFF. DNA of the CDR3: TGCAGCGTTGTTAGAACAACGAACACTGAAGCTTTCTTT.